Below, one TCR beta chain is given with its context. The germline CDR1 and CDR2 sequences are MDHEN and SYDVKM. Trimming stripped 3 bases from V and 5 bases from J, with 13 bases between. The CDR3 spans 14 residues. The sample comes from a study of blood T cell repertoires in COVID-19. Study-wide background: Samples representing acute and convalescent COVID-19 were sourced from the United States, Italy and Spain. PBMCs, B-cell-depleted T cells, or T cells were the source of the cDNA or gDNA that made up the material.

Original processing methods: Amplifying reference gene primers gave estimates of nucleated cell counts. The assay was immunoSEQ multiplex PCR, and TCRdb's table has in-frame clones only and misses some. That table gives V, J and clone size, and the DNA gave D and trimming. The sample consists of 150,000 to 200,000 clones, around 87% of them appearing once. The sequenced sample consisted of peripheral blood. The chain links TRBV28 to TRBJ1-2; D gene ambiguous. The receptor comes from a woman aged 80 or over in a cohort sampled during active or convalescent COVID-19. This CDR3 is CASSFPTTGYGYTF. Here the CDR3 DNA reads TGTGCCAGCAGTTTCCCTACGACGGGGTATGGCTACACCTTC.